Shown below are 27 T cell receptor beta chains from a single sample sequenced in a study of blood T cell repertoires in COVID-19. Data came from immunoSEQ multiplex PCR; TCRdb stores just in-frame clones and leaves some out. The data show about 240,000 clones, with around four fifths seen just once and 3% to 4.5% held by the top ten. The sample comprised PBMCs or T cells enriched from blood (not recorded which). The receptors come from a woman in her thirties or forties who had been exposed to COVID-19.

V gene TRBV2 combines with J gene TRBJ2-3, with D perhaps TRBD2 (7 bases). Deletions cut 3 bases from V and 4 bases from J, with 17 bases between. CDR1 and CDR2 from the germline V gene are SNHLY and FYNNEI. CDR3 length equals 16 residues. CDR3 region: CASSEGASGRADTQYF. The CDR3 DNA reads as TGTGCCAGCAGTGAGGGGGCTAGCGGCCGGGCAGATACGCAGTATTTT.

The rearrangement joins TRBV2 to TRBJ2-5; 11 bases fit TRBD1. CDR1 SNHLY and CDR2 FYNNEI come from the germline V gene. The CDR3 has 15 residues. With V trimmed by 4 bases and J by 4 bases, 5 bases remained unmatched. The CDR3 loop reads CASSAGTGGTETQYF. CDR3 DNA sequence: TGTGCCAGCAGTGCGGGGACAGGGGGTACAGAGACCCAGTACTTC.

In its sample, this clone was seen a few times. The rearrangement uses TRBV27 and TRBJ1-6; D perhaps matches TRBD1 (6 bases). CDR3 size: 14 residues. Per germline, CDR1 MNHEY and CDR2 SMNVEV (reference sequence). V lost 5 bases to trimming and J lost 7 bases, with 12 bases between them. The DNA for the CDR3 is TGTGCCAGCAGTGCGGACAGTATAAATTCACCCCTCCACTTT. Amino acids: CASSADSINSPLHF.

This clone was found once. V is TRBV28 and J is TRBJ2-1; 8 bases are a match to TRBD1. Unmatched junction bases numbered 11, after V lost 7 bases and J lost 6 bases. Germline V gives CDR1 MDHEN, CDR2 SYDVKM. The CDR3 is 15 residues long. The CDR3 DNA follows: TGTGCCAGCACTCGCGGACAGGGCTGGGGCAATGAGCAGTTCTTC. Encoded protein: CASTRGQGWGNEQFF.

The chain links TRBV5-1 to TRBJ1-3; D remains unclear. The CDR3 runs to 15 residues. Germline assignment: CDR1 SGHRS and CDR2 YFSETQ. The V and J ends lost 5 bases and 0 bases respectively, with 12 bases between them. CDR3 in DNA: TGCGCCAGCAGTCTTATGACTGGCTCTGGAAACACCATATATTTT. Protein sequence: CASSLMTGSGNTIYF.

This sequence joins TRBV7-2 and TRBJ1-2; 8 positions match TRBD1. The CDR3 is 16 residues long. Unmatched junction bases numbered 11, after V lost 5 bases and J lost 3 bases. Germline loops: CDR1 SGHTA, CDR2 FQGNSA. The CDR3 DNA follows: TGTGCCAGCAGCCACTATACCGGACAGGGAGACTATGGCTACACCTTC. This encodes CASSHYTGQGDYGYTF. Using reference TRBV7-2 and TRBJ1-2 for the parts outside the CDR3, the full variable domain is GAGVSQSPSNKVTEKGKDVELRCDPISGHTALYWYRQSLGQGLEFLIYFQGNSAPDKSGLPSDRFSAERTGGSVSTLTIQRTQQEDSAVYLCASSHYTGQGDYGYTFGSGTRLTVV.

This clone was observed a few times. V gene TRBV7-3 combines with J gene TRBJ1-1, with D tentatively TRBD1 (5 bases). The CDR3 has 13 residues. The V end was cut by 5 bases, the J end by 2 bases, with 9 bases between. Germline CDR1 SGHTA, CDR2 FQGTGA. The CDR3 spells CASSRQPNTEAFF. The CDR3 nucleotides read TGTGCCAGCAGCCGACAGCCCAACACTGAAGCTTTCTTT.

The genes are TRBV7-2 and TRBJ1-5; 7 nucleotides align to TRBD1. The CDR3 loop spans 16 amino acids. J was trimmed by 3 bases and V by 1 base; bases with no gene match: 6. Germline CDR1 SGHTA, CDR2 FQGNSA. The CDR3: CASSLGRRGYNQPQHF. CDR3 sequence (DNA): TGTGCCAGCAGCTTAGGTCGCAGGGGGTACAATCAGCCCCAGCATTTT.

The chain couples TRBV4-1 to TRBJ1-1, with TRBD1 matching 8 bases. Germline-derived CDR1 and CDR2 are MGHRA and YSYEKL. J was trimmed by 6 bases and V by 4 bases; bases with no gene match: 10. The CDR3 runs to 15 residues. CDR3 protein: CASSPRAGGWAEAFF. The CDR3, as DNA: TGCGCCAGCAGCCCCCGGGCAGGGGGCTGGGCTGAAGCTTTCTTT.

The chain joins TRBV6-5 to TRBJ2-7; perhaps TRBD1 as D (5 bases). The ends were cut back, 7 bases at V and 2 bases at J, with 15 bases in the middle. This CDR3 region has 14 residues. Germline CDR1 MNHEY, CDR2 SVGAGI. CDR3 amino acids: CASTTDRAPYEQYF. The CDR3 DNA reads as TGTGCCAGCACTACAGACAGAGCCCCCTACGAGCAGTACTTC.

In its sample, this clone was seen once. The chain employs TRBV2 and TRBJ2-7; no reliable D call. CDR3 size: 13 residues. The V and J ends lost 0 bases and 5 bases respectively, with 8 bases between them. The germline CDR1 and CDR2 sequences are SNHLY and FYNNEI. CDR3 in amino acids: CASSEARSDEQYF. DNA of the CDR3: TGTGCCAGCAGTGAAGCTCGTAGTGACGAGCAGTACTTC.

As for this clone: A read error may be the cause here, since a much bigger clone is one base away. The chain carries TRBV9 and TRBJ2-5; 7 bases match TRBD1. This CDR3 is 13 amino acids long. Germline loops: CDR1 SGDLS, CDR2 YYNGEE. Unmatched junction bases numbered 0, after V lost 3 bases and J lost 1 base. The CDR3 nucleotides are TGTGCCAGCAGCGGGGACAGCCAAGAGACCCAGTACTTC. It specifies CASSGDSQETQYF. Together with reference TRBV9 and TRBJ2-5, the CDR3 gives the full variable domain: DSGVTQTPKHLITATGQRVTLRCSPRSGDLSVYWYQQSLDQGLQFLIQYYNGEERAKGNILERFSAQQFPDLHSELNLSSLELGDSALYFCASSGDSQETQYFGPGTRLLVL.

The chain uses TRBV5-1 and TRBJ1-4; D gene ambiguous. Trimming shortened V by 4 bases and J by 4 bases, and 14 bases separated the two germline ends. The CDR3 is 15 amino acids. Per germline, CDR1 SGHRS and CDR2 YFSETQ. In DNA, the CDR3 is TGCGCCAGCAGCCCCTCGGGTGGAGGTAATGAAAAACTGTTTTTT. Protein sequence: CASSPSGGGNEKLFF.

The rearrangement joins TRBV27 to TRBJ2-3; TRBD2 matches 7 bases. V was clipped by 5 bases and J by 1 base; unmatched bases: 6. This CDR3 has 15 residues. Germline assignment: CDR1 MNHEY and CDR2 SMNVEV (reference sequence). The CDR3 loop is CASSPWGGGTDTQYF. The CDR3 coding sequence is TGTGCCAGCAGTCCCTGGGGGGGTGGCACAGATACGCAGTATTTT.

CDR3 coding DNA: TGTGCTAGTGGTTTCCACGGTAACTATGGCTACACCTTC. Its protein is CASGFHGNYGYTF. The chain links TRBV12-5 to TRBJ1-2; D gene ambiguous. CDR3 size: 13 residues. Germline loops: CDR1 LGHNT, CDR2 FRNRAP. Trimming took off 3 bases at V and 1 base at J, with 6 bases between the two ends.

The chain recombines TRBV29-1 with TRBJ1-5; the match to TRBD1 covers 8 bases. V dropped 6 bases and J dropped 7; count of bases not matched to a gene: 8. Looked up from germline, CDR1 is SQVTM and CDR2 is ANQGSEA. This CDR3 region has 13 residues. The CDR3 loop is CSVGTGLSQPQHF. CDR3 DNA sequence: TGCAGCGTCGGGACAGGCCTTTCCCAGCCCCAGCATTTT.

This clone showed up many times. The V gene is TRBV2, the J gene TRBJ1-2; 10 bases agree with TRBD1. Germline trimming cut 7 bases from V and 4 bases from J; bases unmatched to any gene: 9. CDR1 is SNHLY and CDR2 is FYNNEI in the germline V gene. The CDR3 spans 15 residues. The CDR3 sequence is CASTPDGTGVYGYTF. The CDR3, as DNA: TGTGCCAGCACCCCCGACGGGACAGGGGTCTATGGCTACACCTTC.

Written as DNA, the CDR3 is TGTGCCGCTCGGCGGCATTCGGGGGAGGATACGCAGTATTTT. Translated: CAARRHSGEDTQYF. V usage is TRBV27 and J usage is TRBJ2-3; D possibly corresponds to TRBD2 (6 bases). The V end was cut by 11 bases, the J end by 6 bases, with 21 bases between. There are 14 residues in the CDR3. Germline lookup yields CDR1 MNHEY and CDR2 SMNVEV (reference sequence).

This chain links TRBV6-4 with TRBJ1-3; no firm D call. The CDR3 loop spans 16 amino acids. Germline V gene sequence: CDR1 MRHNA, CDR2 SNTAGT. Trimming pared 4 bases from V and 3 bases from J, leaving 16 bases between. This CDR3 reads CASSVSWGGIGNTIYF. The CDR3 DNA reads TGTGCCAGCAGTGTCTCCTGGGGAGGGATTGGAAACACCATATATTTT.

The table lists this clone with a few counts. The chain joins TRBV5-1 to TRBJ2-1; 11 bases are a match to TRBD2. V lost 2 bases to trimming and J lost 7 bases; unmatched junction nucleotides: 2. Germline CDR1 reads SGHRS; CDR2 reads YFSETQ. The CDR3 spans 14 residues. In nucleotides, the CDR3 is TGCGCCAGCAGCTTTGCTAGCGGGGGGAATGAGCAGTTCTTC. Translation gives CASSFASGGNEQFF.

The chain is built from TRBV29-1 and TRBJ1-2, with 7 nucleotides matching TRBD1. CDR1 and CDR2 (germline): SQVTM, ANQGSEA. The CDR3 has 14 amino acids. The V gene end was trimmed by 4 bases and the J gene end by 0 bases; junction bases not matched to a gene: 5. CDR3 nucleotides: TGCAGCGTTGTAGGGGGCAGCCCTAACTATGGCTACACCTTC. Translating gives CSVVGGSPNYGYTF.

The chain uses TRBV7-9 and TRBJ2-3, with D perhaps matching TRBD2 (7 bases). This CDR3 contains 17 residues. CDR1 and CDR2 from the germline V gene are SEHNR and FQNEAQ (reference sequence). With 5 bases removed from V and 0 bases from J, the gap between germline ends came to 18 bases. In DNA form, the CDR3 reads TGTGCCAGCAGCGAAACAAGGCGGGGGCTCAGCACAGATACGCAGTATTTT. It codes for CASSETRRGLSTDTQYF.

The CDR3 DNA reads TGTGCCAGCAGCTTAGGAGCAGAGGGACAGGGGGGAAGAAGAGCTTTCTTT. This encodes CASSLGAEGQGGRRAFF. The V and J genes are TRBV11-2 and TRBJ1-1, with 11 bases matching TRBD1. From germline, CDR1 is SGHAT and CDR2 FQNNGV. Trimming removed 1 base from V and 10 bases from J; junction bases left unmatched: 14. The CDR3 totals 17 residues.

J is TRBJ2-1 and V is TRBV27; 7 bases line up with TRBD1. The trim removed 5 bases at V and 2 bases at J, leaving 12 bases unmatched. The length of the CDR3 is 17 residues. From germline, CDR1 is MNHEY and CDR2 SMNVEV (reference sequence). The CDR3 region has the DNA TGTGCCAGCAGTCCACGGACAGGAGTAGGGCCCTACAATGAGCAGTTCTTC. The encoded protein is CASSPRTGVGPYNEQFF.

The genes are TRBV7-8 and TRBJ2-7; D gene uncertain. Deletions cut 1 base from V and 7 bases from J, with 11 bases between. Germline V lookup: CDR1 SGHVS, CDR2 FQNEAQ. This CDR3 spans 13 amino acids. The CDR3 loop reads CASSLGLGAEQYF. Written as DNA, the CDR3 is TGTGCCAGCAGCTTAGGTCTCGGAGCGGAGCAGTACTTC.

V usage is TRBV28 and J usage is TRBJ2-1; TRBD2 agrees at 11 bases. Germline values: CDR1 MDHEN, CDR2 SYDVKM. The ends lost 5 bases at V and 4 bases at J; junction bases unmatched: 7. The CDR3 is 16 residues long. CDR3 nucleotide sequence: TGTGCCAGCAGTCTCGAGACTAGCGGGAATTACAATGAGCAGTTCTTC. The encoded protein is CASSLETSGNYNEQFF.

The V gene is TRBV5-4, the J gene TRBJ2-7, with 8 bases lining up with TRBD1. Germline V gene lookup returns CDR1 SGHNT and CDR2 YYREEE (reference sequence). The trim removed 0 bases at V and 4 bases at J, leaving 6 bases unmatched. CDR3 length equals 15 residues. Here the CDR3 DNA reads TGTGCCAGCAGCTTGGGGACAGGGTTAAATTACGAGCAGTACTTC. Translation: CASSLGTGLNYEQYF.